This T cell receptor beta chain originates from a study of T cell repertoires in cytomegalovirus infection. Study background: Public TCR beta signatures marked donors with CMV infection and the matching HLA. Findings and limits, study-wide: Dominant in the ex vivo response were TCR beta clonotypes restricted by HLA-C and specific for CMV. There were carriers of CMV plus the relevant HLA, and cumulative public TCR beta family frequency identified them.

TCRdb used MiXCR to reprocess the reads, holding one entry per CDR3 protein. The sample carries some 150,000 distinct CDR3 sequences, about 20% recorded once. This clonotype was observed a few times. Its antigen is still unknown. Sequenced: PBMCs. The clonotype was recovered from a human donor in good health (CMV status not recorded). Some clones in this sample may be carry-over from other donors' samples.

The CDR3, as DNA: TGTGCCAGCAGCTTAGAAAGGTTGGGTCCCGAGCAGTACTTC. This sequence encodes CASSLERLGPEQYF. The chain links TRBV11-2 to TRBJ2-7; D is unclear. This CDR3 has 14 amino acids. Trimming pared 0 bases from V and 6 bases from J, leaving 12 bases between. Germline assignment: CDR1 SGHAT and CDR2 FQNNGV.